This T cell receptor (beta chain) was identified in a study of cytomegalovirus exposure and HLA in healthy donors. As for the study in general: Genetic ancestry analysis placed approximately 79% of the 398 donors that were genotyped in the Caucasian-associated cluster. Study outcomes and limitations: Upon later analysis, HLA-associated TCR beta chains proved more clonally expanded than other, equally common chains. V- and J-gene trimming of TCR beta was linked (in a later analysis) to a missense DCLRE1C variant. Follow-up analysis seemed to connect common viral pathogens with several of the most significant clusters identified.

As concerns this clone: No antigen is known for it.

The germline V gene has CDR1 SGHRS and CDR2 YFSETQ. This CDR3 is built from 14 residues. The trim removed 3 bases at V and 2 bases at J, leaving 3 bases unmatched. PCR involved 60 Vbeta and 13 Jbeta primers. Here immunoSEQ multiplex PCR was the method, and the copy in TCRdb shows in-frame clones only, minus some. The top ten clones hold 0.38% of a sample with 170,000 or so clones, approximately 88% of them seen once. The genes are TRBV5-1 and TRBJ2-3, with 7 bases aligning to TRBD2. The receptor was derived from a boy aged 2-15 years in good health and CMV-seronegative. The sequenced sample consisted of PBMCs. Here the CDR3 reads CASSSREFTDTQYF. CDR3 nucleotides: TGCGCCAGCAGCTCGCGGGAGTTCACAGATACGCAGTATTTT.